The sequence of this T cell receptor (beta chain) was determined in a study of blood T cell repertoires in COVID-19. The germline V gene has CDR1 SGHVS and CDR2 FQNEAQ. This CDR3 comprises 14 residues. V was pared by 3 bases and J by 0 bases, with 8 bases between. Using immunoSEQ multiplex PCR, the repertoire was profiled, and TCRdb retains in-frame clones only, with some absent. Among 150,000 to 200,000 clones, 80% to 90% were seen once, and the ten largest hold approximately 14%. Source material: peripheral blood. V is TRBV7-8 and J is TRBJ1-1, with D hard to call. The source of this sequence is a woman between 65 and 79 years old with COVID-19, enrolled during active disease. DNA for the CDR3: TGTGCCAGCAGCTTTCCCGGGGTGAACACTGAAGCTTTCTTT. Translating it yields CASSFPGVNTEAFF.